These T cell receptor beta chains were read from a single sample in a study of vaccination and CD4 T cells after COVID-19. Their antigens are not known. TCRdb reprocessed the PCR reads via MiXCR and lists one record per CDR3 protein. Of approximately 13,000 distinct CDR3 sequences listed, about 29% are singletons. Sequences were derived from CD4+ T cells from blood, cultured in vitro, sampled before SARS-CoV-2 vaccination. Receptors were obtained from a human donor who received a COVID-19 vaccine. Each CDR3 is given with its conserved first and last residue. Each record gives: clone size, V gene, D gene, J gene, CDR3 DNA, CDR3 protein. A D gene is named only where the DNA matches it firmly. Clone size is not always given. Where it is, it says once, few, many or a class for expanded clones.

.,TRBV14,.,TRBJ1-3,TGTGCCAGCAGCCAAGCACAGGGCCATGGAAACACCATATATTTT,CASSQAQGHGNTIYF
few,TRBV7-8,TRBD1,TRBJ2-7,TGTGCCAGCAGCACAGGGGTTTACGAGCAGTACTTC,CASSTGVYEQYF
.,TRBV6-1,.,TRBJ1-1,TGTGCCAGCAGTGACCCGGGGATGAACACTGAAGCTTTCTTT,CASSDPGMNTEAFF
few,TRBV28,.,TRBJ1-1,TGTGCCAGCAGGGAAGTAGCGGGGGCTGAGAACACTGAAGCTTTCTTT,CASREVAGAENTEAFF
.,TRBV20-1,TRBD1,TRBJ1-1,TGCAGTGCGAACAGGGGTGGGAACACTGAAGCTTTCTTT,CSANRGGNTEAFF
.,TRBV24-1,.,TRBJ2-5,TGTGCCACCAGTGATCGGACCGGAGGCCAAGAGACCCAGTACTTC,CATSDRTGGQETQYF
few,TRBV10-1,TRBD1,TRBJ2-5,TGCGCCAGCAGTGAGGTGACAGGGGAGGTGGGGGAGACCCAGTACTTC,CASSEVTGEVGETQYF
.,TRBV6-1,TRBD1,TRBJ1-1,TGTGCCAGCACCCCCGGGACAGGGGGCACTGAAGCTTTCTTT,CASTPGTGGTEAFF
.,TRBV7-2,.,TRBJ1-3,TGTGCCAGCAGCTTAGGTGGGGGGTCTGGAAACACCATATATTTT,CASSLGGGSGNTIYF
few,TRBV2,.,TRBJ2-6,TGTGCCAGCAGCGAAGGACAGCGGACCAGCGTCCTGACTTTC,CASSEGQRTSVLTF
.,TRBV20-1,TRBD2,TRBJ2-5,TGCAGTGCTAGAGATCATTTAGCGGGGCAAGAGACCCAGTACTTC,CSARDHLAGQETQYF
few,TRBV29-1,.,TRBJ1-1,TGCAGCGCGACCGAAGCCCAGGAAGCTTTCTTT,CSATEAQEAFF
.,TRBV19,.,TRBJ2-1,TGTGCCAGTAGTATAGATCAGAGCTCCTACAATGAGCAGTTCTTC,CASSIDQSSYNEQFF
.,TRBV19,TRBD1,TRBJ1-5,TGTGCCAGTAGTGCCCACAGGGGTGACAATCAGCCCCAGCATTTT,CASSAHRGDNQPQHF
few,TRBV12-3/TRBV12-4,.,TRBJ2-6,TGTGCCAGCAGTTTTCGATGGGGCTCTGGGGCCAACGTCCTGACTTTC,CASSFRWGSGANVLTF
.,TRBV27,.,TRBJ2-7,TGTGCCAGCAGTACCCGTCGGAGTCAGATCTCCTACGAGCAGTACTTC,CASSTRRSQISYEQYF
few,TRBV25-1,TRBD2,TRBJ2-5,TGTGCCAGCATGGTCACTAGCGGGGGGTTTTCAGAGACCCAGTACTTC,CASMVTSGGFSETQYF
few,TRBV6-1,.,TRBJ2-3,TGTGCCAGCAGTCCGTACAGGGAGATGCGGTATACGCAGTATTTT,CASSPYREMRYTQYF
few,TRBV15,.,TRBJ2-7,TGTGCCACCAGCAGAGGATATGGTAACAGGGAGGTCTTATACGAGCAGTACTTC,CATSRGYGNREVLYEQYF
few,TRBV30,.,TRBJ2-3,TGTGCCTGGAGGGGTGTCGGGGGGCACACAGATACGCAGTATTTT,CAWRGVGGHTDTQYF
.,TRBV24-1,.,TRBJ2-3,TGTGCCACCAGTGACAAGGGGGGTTGGGGGGACATTGGTACAGATACGCAGTATTTT,CATSDKGGWGDIGTDTQYF
.,TRBV7-8,TRBD2,TRBJ2-7,TGTGCCAGCTCCCCGGGGGGTAGCGCCTACGAGCAGTACTTC,CASSPGGSAYEQYF
few,TRBV29-1,.,TRBJ2-7,TGCAGCGTTGCACAGGGAAACGGGTACGAGCAGTACTTC,CSVAQGNGYEQYF
few,TRBV11-3,TRBD2,TRBJ2-7,TGTGCCAGCAGCTCCCCTGGGCGGGGGGACCCCTACGAGCAGTACTTC,CASSSPGRGDPYEQYF
.,TRBV5-5,.,TRBJ2-2,TGTGCCAGCAGCCGTCCAGGGGGGACCGGGGAGCTGTTTTTT,CASSRPGGTGELFF
medium-sized,TRBV20-1,TRBD2,TRBJ2-3,TGCAGTGTAATTAGCGGGGGGGCTACAGATACGCAGTATTTT,CSVISGGATDTQYF
few,TRBV20-1,.,TRBJ1-6,TGCAGTGCTTCGGACGCGAGCTCCTATAATTCACCCCTCCACTTT,CSASDASSYNSPLHF
few,TRBV20-1,.,TRBJ2-5,TGCAGTGCTAGTAGGGGGAACCAGTACTTC,CSASRGNQYF
.,TRBV20-1,.,TRBJ2-3,TGCAGTGCTAGAGTCTGGGCCACAGATACGCAGTATTTT,CSARVWATDTQYF
.,TRBV19,TRBD1,TRBJ1-1,TGTGCCAGTACCCAACGGCAGGGGGCACGGAACACTGAAGCTTTCTTT,CASTQRQGARNTEAFF
.,TRBV20-1,.,TRBJ1-5,TGCAGTGCTAGAGTGGGGGCAGAGCAGCCCCAGCATTTT,CSARVGAEQPQHF